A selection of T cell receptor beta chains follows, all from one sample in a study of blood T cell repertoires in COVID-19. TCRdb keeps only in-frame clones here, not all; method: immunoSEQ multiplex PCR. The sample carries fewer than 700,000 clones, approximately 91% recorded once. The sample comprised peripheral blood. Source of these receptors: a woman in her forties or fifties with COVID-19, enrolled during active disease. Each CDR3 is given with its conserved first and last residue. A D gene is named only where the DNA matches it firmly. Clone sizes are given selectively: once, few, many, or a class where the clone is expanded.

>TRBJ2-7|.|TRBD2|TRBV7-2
CASSLSGGTSYEQYF
TGTGCCAGCAGCTTGAGCGGGGGGACTTCCTACGAGCAGTACTTC
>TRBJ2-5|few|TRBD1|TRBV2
CASIPTTGYQETQYF
TGTGCCAGCATCCCCACGACAGGGTACCAAGAGACCCAGTACTTC
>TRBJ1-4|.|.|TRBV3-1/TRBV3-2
CASSPGATNEKLFF
TGTGCCAGCAGTCCAGGTGCAACTAATGAAAAACTGTTTTTT
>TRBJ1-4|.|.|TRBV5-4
CASSTGGRGEKLFF
TGTGCCAGCAGCACTGGCGGGCGAGGGGAAAAACTGTTTTTT
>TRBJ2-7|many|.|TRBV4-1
CASSQDLSLPREQYF
TGCGCCAGCAGCCAAGATCTCTCGCTCCCGAGGGAGCAGTACTTC
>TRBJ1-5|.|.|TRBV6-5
CASGRGSNQPQHF
TGTGCCAGCGGGCGGGGGAGCAATCAGCCCCAGCATTTT
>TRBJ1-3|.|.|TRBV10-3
CAISDVQGFGNTIYF
TGTGCCATCAGTGACGTACAGGGCTTTGGAAACACCATATATTTT
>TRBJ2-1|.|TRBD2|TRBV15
CATSREVTSGGNEQFF
TGTGCCACCAGCAGAGAGGTGACTAGCGGGGGAAATGAGCAGTTCTTC
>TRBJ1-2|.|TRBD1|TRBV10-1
CASSARGTAYGYTF
TGCGCCAGCAGTGCCCGAGGGACAGCTTATGGCTACACCTTC
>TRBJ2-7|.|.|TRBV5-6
CASSLAPGGGTEQYF
TGTGCCAGCAGCTTGGCTCCGGGGGGCGGGACCGAGCAGTACTTC
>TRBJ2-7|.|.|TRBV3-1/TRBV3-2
CASSQDATSYEQYF
TGTGCCAGCAGCCAAGATGCCACTAGCTACGAGCAGTACTTC
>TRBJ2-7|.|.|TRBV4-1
CASRLGLSSYEQYF
TGCGCCAGCAGACTAGGGCTTAGCTCCTACGAGCAGTACTTC
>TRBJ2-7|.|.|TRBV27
CASSPQGGEQYF
TGTGCCAGCAGTCCGCAGGGTGGCGAGCAGTACTTC
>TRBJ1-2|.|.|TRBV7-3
CASSLDSQDYGYTF
TGTGCCAGCAGCTTAGACTCACAGGACTATGGCTACACCTTC
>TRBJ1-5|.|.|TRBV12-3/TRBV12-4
CASSLGGDQPQHF
TGTGCCAGCAGTTTAGGGGGGGACCAGCCCCAGCATTTT
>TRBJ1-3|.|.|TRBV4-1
CASSLQGIIDTIYF
TGCGCCAGCAGCCTACAGGGTATAATAGACACCATATATTTT
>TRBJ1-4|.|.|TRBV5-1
CASSLSSSREKLFF
TGCGCCAGCAGCTTGTCGAGTTCTAGGGAAAAACTGTTTTTT
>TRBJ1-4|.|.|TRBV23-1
CASNPLRRTENEKLFF
TGCGCCAGCAACCCCCTACGGCGGACAGAGAATGAAAAACTGTTTTTT
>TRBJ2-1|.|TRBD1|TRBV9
CASSPRGQATYNEQFF
TGTGCCAGCAGCCCGAGGGGACAGGCGACTTACAATGAGCAGTTCTTC
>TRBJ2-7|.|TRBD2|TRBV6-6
CASSYSSTSGGYEQYF
TGTGCCAGCAGTTACTCGAGCACTAGCGGGGGGTACGAGCAGTACTTC
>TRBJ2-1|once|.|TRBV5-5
CASSLVNRFEEQFF
TGTGCCAGCAGCTTGGTGAACAGGTTTGAGGAGCAGTTCTTC
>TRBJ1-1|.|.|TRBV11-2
CASSSGGGTGTEAFF
TGTGCCAGCAGCTCGGGGGGGGGCACGGGCACTGAAGCTTTCTTT
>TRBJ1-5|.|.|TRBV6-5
CASSLRGEQPQHF
TGTGCCAGCAGTCTCAGGGGCGAACAGCCCCAGCATTTT
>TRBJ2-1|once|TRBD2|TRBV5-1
CASSLPTSGDEQFF
TGCGCCAGCAGCCTTCCGACTAGCGGGGATGAGCAGTTCTTC
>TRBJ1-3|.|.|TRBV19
CASRSGDSGNTIYF
TGTGCCAGTAGGTCCGGAGACTCTGGAAACACCATATATTTT
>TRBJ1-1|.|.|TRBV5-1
CASSLAILTEEAFF
TGCGCCAGCAGCCTCGCTATTCTGACAGAAGAAGCTTTCTTT
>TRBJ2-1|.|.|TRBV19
CASQSHRDLSYNEQFF
TGTGCCAGTCAATCACACAGGGACCTCTCCTACAATGAGCAGTTCTTC
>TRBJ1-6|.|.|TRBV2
CASTPDSNSPLHF
TGTGCCAGCACCCCGGACAGTAATTCACCCCTCCACTTT
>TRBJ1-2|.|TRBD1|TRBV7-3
CASIQGAKNGYTF
TGTGCCAGCATTCAGGGGGCGAAAAATGGCTACACCTTC
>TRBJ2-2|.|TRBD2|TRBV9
CASSGLGLASGELFF
TGTGCCAGCAGCGGATTGGGACTAGCATCCGGGGAGCTGTTTTTT
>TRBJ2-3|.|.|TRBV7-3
CASSPRPGGTDTQYF
TGTGCCAGCAGCCCCCGTCCGGGGGGCACAGATACGCAGTATTTT
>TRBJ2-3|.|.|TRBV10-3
CAIRAGGLTDTQYF
TGTGCCATCCGGGCTGGGGGCCTCACAGATACGCAGTATTTT
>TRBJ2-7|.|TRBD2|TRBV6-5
CASSYSLAGTTYEQYF
TGTGCCAGCAGTTACTCGCTAGCGGGGACAACCTACGAGCAGTACTTC
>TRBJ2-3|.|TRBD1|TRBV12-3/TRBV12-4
CASSPGQADTQYF
TGTGCCAGCAGTCCGGGACAGGCAGATACGCAGTATTTT
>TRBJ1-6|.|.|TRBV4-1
CASSQDRVDRVGSPLHF
TGCGCCAGCAGCCAAGACAGGGTAGATCGCGTCGGCTCACCCCTCCACTTT
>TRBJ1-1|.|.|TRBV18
CASSPSGVWNTEAFF
TGTGCCAGCTCACCCTCAGGGGTTTGGAACACTGAAGCTTTCTTT
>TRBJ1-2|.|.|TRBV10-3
CAISERDYYGYTF
TGTGCCATCAGTGAGCGAGATTACTATGGCTACACCTTC
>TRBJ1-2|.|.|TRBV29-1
CSVSERDISWDGYTF
TGCAGCGTCTCAGAGCGGGACATAAGTTGGGATGGCTACACCTTC
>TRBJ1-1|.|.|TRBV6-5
CASSQEEGRGSGFF
TGTGCCAGCAGCCAAGAGGAGGGTCGGGGATCGGGTTTCTTT
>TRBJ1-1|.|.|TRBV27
CATAVQWNTEAFF
TGTGCCACCGCCGTACAATGGAACACTGAAGCTTTCTTT
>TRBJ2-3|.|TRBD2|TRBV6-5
CASSYQGLAGTDTQYF
TGTGCCAGCAGTTACCAAGGACTAGCGGGGACAGATACGCAGTATTTT
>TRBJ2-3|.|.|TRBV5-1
CASSLRLGTDTQYF
TGCGCCAGCAGCTTGAGACTCGGCACAGATACGCAGTATTTT
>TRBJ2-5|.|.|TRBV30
CAWRGLQETQYF
TGTGCCTGGAGGGGACTTCAAGAGACCCAGTACTTC
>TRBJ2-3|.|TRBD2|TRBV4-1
CASSQEFLPGLAGGGSTDTQYF
TGCGCCAGCAGCCAAGAATTCTTACCGGGACTAGCGGGGGGCGGTAGCACAGATACGCAGTATTTT
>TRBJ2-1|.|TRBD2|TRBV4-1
CASSQGAGAEQFF
TGCGCCAGCAGCCAGGGAGCGGGGGCCGAGCAGTTCTTC
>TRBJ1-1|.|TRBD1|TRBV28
CASGTATEAFF
TGTGCCAGCGGGACAGCCACTGAAGCTTTCTTT
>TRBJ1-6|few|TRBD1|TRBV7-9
CASRPDPQGARGPPLHF
TGTGCCAGCAGACCCGACCCACAGGGGGCTAGGGGTCCACCCCTCCACTTT
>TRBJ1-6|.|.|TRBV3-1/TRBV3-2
CASSQLGSNSPLHF
TGTGCCAGCAGCCAGCTAGGGAGTAACTCACCCCTCCACTTT
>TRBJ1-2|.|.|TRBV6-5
CASSYSNGGGYTF
TGTGCCAGCAGTTACTCGAATGGCGGCGGCTACACCTTC
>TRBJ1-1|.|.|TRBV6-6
CASRKIQGEKAFF
TGTGCCAGCAGAAAAATACAGGGTGAGAAAGCTTTCTTT
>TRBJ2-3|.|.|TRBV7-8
CASSLDPGDTDTQYF
TGTGCCAGCAGCTTAGACCCCGGGGACACAGATACGCAGTATTTT
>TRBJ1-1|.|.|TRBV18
CASSPGRRNTEAFF
TGTGCCAGCTCACCGGGGAGGAGGAACACTGAAGCTTTCTTT
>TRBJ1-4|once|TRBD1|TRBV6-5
CASCGGTGVYEKLFF
TGTGCCAGCTGCGGCGGGACAGGGGTGTATGAAAAACTGTTTTTT
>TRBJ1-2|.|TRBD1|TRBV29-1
CSVVGGRDYGYTF
TGCAGCGTTGTAGGGGGCAGGGACTATGGCTACACCTTC
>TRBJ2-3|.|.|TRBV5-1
CASSLASKDADTQYF
TGCGCCAGCAGCTTGGCTTCTAAAGATGCAGATACGCAGTATTTT
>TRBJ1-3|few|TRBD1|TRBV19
CASRDRRFSGNTIYF
TGTGCCAGTAGGGACAGGAGATTCTCTGGAAACACCATATATTTT
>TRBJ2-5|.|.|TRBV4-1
CASSQTPSAETQYF
TGCGCCAGCAGCCAAACCCCTAGTGCGGAGACCCAGTACTTC